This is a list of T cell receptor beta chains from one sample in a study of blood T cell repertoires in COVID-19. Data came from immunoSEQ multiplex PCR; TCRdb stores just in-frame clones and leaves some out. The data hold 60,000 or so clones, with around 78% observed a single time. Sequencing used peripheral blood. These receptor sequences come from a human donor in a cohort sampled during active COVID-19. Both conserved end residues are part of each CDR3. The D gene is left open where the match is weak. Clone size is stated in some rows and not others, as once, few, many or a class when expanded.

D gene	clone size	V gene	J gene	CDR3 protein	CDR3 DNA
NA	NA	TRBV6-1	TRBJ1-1	CASSEFGGSSEAFF	TGTGCCAGCAGTGAATTTGGAGGGTCCTCTGAAGCTTTCTTT
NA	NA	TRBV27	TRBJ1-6	CASRPGWEDSPLHF	TGTGCCAGCAGGCCCGGTTGGGAGGATTCACCCCTCCACTTT
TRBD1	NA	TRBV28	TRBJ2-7	CASSYSGTGSLEQYF	TGTGCCAGCAGTTATTCCGGGACAGGGAGCCTCGAGCAGTACTTC
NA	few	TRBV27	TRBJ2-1	CASSPRDFYNEQFF	TGTGCCAGCAGTCCCCGGGACTTCTACAATGAGCAGTTCTTC
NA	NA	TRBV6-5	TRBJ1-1	CASRLTRRTEAFF	TGTGCCAGCAGACTTACAAGGAGAACTGAAGCTTTCTTT
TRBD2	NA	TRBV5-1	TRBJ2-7	CASSTGLAPSYEQYF	TGCGCCAGCAGCACCGGACTAGCGCCTTCCTACGAGCAGTACTTC
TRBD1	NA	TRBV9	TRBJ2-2	CASSDRGGDTGELFF	TGTGCCAGCAGCGACAGGGGCGGCGACACCGGGGAGCTGTTTTTT
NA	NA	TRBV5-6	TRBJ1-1	CASSFGVMSGLYTEAFF	TGTGCCAGCAGCTTCGGGGTAATGTCGGGATTGTACACTGAAGCTTTCTTT
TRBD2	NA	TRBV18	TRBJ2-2	CASSPLPPGGGTGELFF	TGTGCCAGCTCACCCCTACCACCGGGAGGTGGGACCGGGGAGCTGTTTTTT
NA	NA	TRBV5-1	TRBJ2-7	CASSLGDYEQYF	TGCGCCAGCAGCTTGGGCGACTACGAGCAGTACTTC
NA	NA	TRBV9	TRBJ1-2	CASSVVGRGYTF	TGTGCCAGCAGCGTAGTGGGGAGAGGCTACACCTTC
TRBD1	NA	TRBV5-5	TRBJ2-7	CASSSPYGTGIYEQYF	TGTGCCAGCAGCTCCCCCTACGGGACAGGGATCTACGAGCAGTACTTC
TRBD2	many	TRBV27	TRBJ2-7	CASSRDPGLAAYEQYF	TGTGCCAGCAGTCGCGACCCGGGACTAGCGGCCTACGAGCAGTACTTC
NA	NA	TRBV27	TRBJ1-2	CASSPTAGKQYYGYTF	TGTGCCAGCAGCCCCACGGCAGGGAAGCAGTACTATGGCTACACCTTC
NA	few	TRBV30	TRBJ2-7	CALNRASSYEQYF	TGTGCCCTCAACAGGGCGAGCTCCTACGAGCAGTACTTC
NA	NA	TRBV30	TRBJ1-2	CAWRGGYGYTF	TGTGCCTGGAGGGGGGGCTATGGCTACACCTTC
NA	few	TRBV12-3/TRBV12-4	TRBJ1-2	CASSRGRAGGYTF	TGTGCCAGCAGCCGAGGACGGGCAGGGGGCTACACCTTC
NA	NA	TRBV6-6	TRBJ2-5	CASSPSPETQYF	TGTGCCAGCAGTCCCTCCCCGGAGACCCAGTACTTC
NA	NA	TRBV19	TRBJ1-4	CAREGDEKLFF	TGTGCCAGAGAAGGGGATGAAAAACTGTTTTTT
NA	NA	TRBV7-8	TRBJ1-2	CASSLVPGYYGYTF	TGTGCCAGCAGCTTAGTTCCAGGGTACTATGGCTACACCTTC
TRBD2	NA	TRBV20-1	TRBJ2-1	CSASRGGQPYNEQFF	TGCAGTGCTAGTCGGGGGGGCCAGCCTTACAATGAGCAGTTCTTC
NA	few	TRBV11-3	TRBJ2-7	CASSLGGHEQYF	TGTGCCAGCAGCTTAGGGGGCCACGAGCAGTACTTC
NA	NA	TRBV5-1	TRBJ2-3	CASSLAGTDTQYF	TGCGCCAGCAGCTTGGCAGGCACAGATACGCAGTATTTT
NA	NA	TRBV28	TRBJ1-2	CASSLSYGYTF	TGTGCCAGCAGTTTGTCATATGGCTACACCTTC
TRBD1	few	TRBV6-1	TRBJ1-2	CASSEIHRGWDYGYTF	TGTGCCAGCAGTGAAATACACAGGGGTTGGGACTATGGCTACACCTTC
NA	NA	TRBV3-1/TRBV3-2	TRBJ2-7	CASSLQTTAPMF	TGTGCCAGCAGCCTTCAAACGACTGCCCCGATGTTC
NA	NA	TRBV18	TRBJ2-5	CASSPNSPRGTQYF	TGTGCCAGCTCACCAAACTCGCCTCGGGGGACCCAGTACTTC
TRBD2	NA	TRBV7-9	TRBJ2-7	CASSGGGLAGEQYF	TGTGCCAGCAGCGGGGGGGGACTAGCTGGCGAGCAGTACTTC
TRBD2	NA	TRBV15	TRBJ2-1	CATSGVLAGGPNEQFF	TGTGCCACCAGCGGGGTTCTAGCGGGGGGGCCTAATGAGCAGTTCTTC